One sample yielded the 21 T cell receptor beta chains listed below, sequenced in a study of early stage breast cancer tumors. Sequencing used immunoSEQ multiplex PCR; TCRdb keeps in-frame clones, though not all of them. The profile shows roughly 14,000 clones, 79% of them singletons. The sequenced sample consisted of normal breast tissue next to the tumor. The receptors were sampled from a person aged 50-59 years with breast cancer.

This clone appeared a few times. V gene TRBV9 combines with J gene TRBJ2-2; a possible D gene is TRBD2 (5 bases). This CDR3 has 16 residues. The ends were cut back, 0 bases at V and 1 base at J, with 10 bases in the middle. Germline CDR1 reads SGDLS; CDR2 reads YYNGEE. CDR3 sequence: CASSVGGRGNTGELFF. The DNA for the CDR3 is TGTGCCAGCAGCGTAGGAGGTCGGGGGAACACCGGGGAGCTGTTTTTT.

The chain couples TRBV11-2 to TRBJ2-1; 7 bases are shared with TRBD2. The length of the CDR3 is 15 residues. The V segment lost 1 base and the J segment 3 bases; nucleotides outside the gene matches: 3. CDR1 and CDR2 from the germline V gene are SGHAT and FQNNGV. CDR3 bases: TGTGCCAGCAGCTTAGGACTAGCTGTCTACAATGAGCAGTTCTTC. This codes for CASSLGLAVYNEQFF.

The V and J genes are TRBV2 and TRBJ1-4, with 7 nucleotides matching TRBD1. The V gene's germline CDR1 is SNHLY and CDR2 FYNNEI. The CDR3 totals 13 residues. Trimming removed 6 bases from V and 12 bases from J; junction bases left unmatched: 10. DNA for the CDR3: TGTGCCAGCAGCGGGGGACAGCTAGTTGAACTGTTTTTT. Protein: CASSGGQLVELFF. Full variable domain (remainder filled in from reference TRBV2 and TRBJ1-4): EPEVTQTPSHQVTQMGQEVILRCVPISNHLYFYWYRQILGQKVEFLVSFYNNEISEKSEIFDDQFSVERPDGSNFTLKIRSTKLEDSAMYFCASSGGQLVELFFGSGTQLSVL.

The chain is built from TRBV7-8 and TRBJ1-1; D unresolved. Trimming took 5 bases from V and 0 from J, leaving 13 bases between them. Germline V gene lookup returns CDR1 SGHVS and CDR2 FQNEAQ. The CDR3 has 15 amino acids. CDR3 region: CASSGRAGMNTEAFF. The CDR3 region has the DNA TGTGCCAGCAGCGGGAGGGCTGGGATGAACACTGAAGCTTTCTTT.

This chain uses TRBV7-5 with TRBJ1-1. TRBV7-5 is given as a pseudogene. The CDR3 is 16 residues long. CDR3 nucleotide sequence: TGTGCCAGAAGCTTTGAGGGGAAGACAGCTTACACTGAAGCTTTCTTT. Its translation is CARSFEGKTAYTEAFF.

V and J are TRBV2 and TRBJ1-3; D perhaps matches TRBD1 (6 bases). The V end lost 2 bases, the J end lost 0 bases, and 11 bases lay between the germline ends. The germline V gene encodes CDR1 SNHLY and CDR2 FYNNEI. CDR3 size: 16 residues. In nucleotides, the CDR3 is TGTGCCAGCAGTGAACAGGGGCAGATCTCTGGAAACACCATATATTTT. Protein product: CASSEQGQISGNTIYF.

V usage is TRBV10-1 and J usage is TRBJ2-5, with D perhaps matching TRBD1 or TRBD2 (5 bases each). V was shortened by 1 base and J by 5 bases, with 5 bases between the two germline ends. The CDR3 totals 12 residues. CDR1 and CDR2 from the germline V gene are WNHNN and SYGVQD (reference sequence). Here the CDR3 reads CASSEWGETQYF. The CDR3 DNA reads TGCGCCAGCAGTGAGTGGGGGGAGACCCAGTACTTC.

V and J are TRBV7-2 and TRBJ1-5; 7 bases are a match to TRBD1. Trimming removed 4 bases from V and 1 base from J; junction bases left unmatched: 4. There are 15 residues in the CDR3. In germline, CDR1 is SGHTA, CDR2 FQGNSA. The chain's CDR3 is CASSSDRASNQPQHF. CDR3 in DNA: TGTGCCAGCAGCTCCGACAGGGCCAGCAATCAGCCCCAGCATTTT.

The J gene is TRBJ1-2, the V gene TRBV18; 8 bases align to TRBD1. Germline trimming cut 4 bases from V and 5 bases from J; bases unmatched to any gene: 3. Germline loops: CDR1 KGHSH, CDR2 LQKENI. This CDR3 is built from 13 residues. CDR3 in amino acids: CASSRTGTYGYTF. The CDR3 DNA reads TGTGCCAGCTCACGGACAGGGACTTATGGCTACACCTTC. The variable domain in full, completed from reference TRBV18 and TRBJ1-2, reads NAGVMQNPRHLVRRRGQEARLRCSPMKGHSHVYWYRQLPEEGLKFMVYLQKENIIDESGMPKERFSAEFPKEGPSILRIQQVVRGDSAAYFCASSRTGTYGYTFGSGTRLTVV.

This clone was seen once. The gene calls are TRBV5-4 and TRBJ1-1, with 8 bases identical to TRBD1. The junction had 6 bases not matched to a gene; V was cut back by 4 bases and J by 4 bases. Per germline, CDR1 SGHNT and CDR2 YYREEE (reference sequence). CDR3 length: 14 amino acids. The CDR3 loop reads CASSGTGRGTEAFF. The CDR3 nucleotides are TGTGCCAGCAGCGGGACAGGTCGCGGCACTGAAGCTTTCTTT. Full variable domain (remainder filled in from reference TRBV5-4 and TRBJ1-1): ETGVTQSPTHLIKTRGQQVTLRCSSQSGHNTVSWYQQALGQGPQFIFQYYREEENGRGNFPPRFSGLQFPNYSSELNVNALELDDSALYLCASSGTGRGTEAFFGQGTRLTVV.

The rearrangement uses TRBV4-3 and TRBJ2-5; 10 nucleotides match TRBD2. CDR3 size: 15 residues. The V gene's germline CDR1 is LGHNA and CDR2 YSLEER. The J segment lost 14 bases and the V segment lost 1 base, leaving 13 bases of the junction unmatched. CDR3 in amino acids: CASSQGWRQRGGLYF. The CDR3 DNA reads TGCGCCAGCAGCCAAGGTTGGCGCCAGCGGGGGGGACTTTACTTC.

This clone has only a few counts. CDR3 sequence: CASSLSGGRETQYF. The CDR3 region has the DNA TGCGCCAGCAGCTTGTCGGGGGGACGGGAGACCCAGTACTTC. The chain is built from TRBV5-1 and TRBJ2-5, with TRBD2 matching over 7 bases. The V gene end was trimmed by 1 base and the J gene end by 5 bases; junction bases not matched to a gene: 5. Germline lookup yields CDR1 SGHRS and CDR2 YFSETQ. The CDR3 sequence is 14 residues long.

The chain uses TRBV19 and TRBJ2-7; D is perhaps TRBD2 (5 bases). The germline CDR1 and CDR2 sequences are LNHDA and SQIVND (reference sequence). The CDR3 is made up of 15 amino acids. V gave up 5 bases and J gave up 2 bases, with 16 bases separating them. The CDR3 DNA sequence: TGTGCCAGTAGTCCCCGTAAGCGGACGACCTACGAGCAGTACTTC. Protein sequence: CASSPRKRTTYEQYF.

The chain couples TRBV21-1 to TRBJ1-1; the table's D call of TRBD1 was not tested on the DNA. TRBV21-1 is a recognized pseudogene. This CDR3 is built from 17 residues. Here the CDR3 DNA reads TGTGCCAGCAGCACCCGAGTTATTACGGGACAGAACACTGAAGCTTTCTTT. It translates to CASSTRVITGQNTEAFF.

The genes are TRBV28 and TRBJ1-2; TRBD1 might be the D (6 bases). CDR1 is MDHEN and CDR2 is SYDVKM in the germline V gene. Trimming took off 6 bases at V and 5 bases at J, with 19 bases between the two ends. The CDR3 loop spans 15 amino acids. The CDR3: CASSRLVGAFYGYTF. As DNA, the CDR3 is TGTGCCAGCAGCCGACTTGTGGGGGCTTTTTATGGCTACACCTTC.

The V call is TRBV5-6, the J call TRBJ1-1; D might be TRBD1 (6 bases). V was clipped by 2 bases and J by 8 bases, with 16 bases between them. The CDR3 is made up of 14 amino acids. Germline V gene data show CDR1 as SGHDT and CDR2 as YYEEEE. CDR3 coding DNA: TGTGCCAGCAGCTTTGGGGGGGGCTTTTGGGAAGCTTTCTTT. Translation: CASSFGGGFWEAFF.

This clone was recorded only once. The chain links TRBV6-6 to TRBJ1-1; possible D gene TRBD1, 5 bases. The V gene's germline CDR1 is MNHNY and CDR2 SVGAGI (reference sequence). Trimming left V 4 bases short and J 4 bases short, with 19 bases between. This CDR3 region has 16 residues. For the CDR3, the DNA is TGTGCCAGCAGTTCTCCTTATGGGGCGGGGATCACTGAAGCTTTCTTT. It yields the protein CASSSPYGAGITEAFF.

The genes are TRBV15 and TRBJ2-3; the D call may be TRBD1 or TRBD2 (5 bases each). Trimming left V 7 bases short and J 6 bases short, with 14 bases between. Germline CDR1 reads LNHNV; CDR2 reads YYDKDF (reference sequence). The CDR3 contains 13 residues. In DNA, the CDR3 is TGTGCCACCACCCCGGGACCCCCGGATACGCAGTATTTT. It specifies CATTPGPPDTQYF.

This clone turned up a few times. This chain joins TRBV5-1 and TRBJ1-5; 7 nucleotides agree with TRBD1. Germline loops: CDR1 SGHRS, CDR2 YFSETQ. CDR3 length equals 15 residues. Trimming removed 4 bases from V and 3 bases from J; junction bases left unmatched: 7. The CDR3 nucleotides are TGCGCCAGCAGCACAACAGGGGAATACAATCAGCCCCAGCATTTT. It yields the protein CASSTTGEYNQPQHF.

The rearrangement joins TRBV7-2 to TRBJ2-1, with 13 bases aligning to TRBD2. CDR1 SGHTA and CDR2 FQGNSA come from the germline V gene. With 5 bases clipped from V and 7 bases from J, the junction kept 8 bases outside the gene matches. The CDR3 is 16 amino acids. CDR3 DNA sequence: TGTGCCAGCAGCCCCTACGGACTAGCGGGAGAAAATGAGCAGTTCTTC. It translates to CASSPYGLAGENEQFF. Complete variable domain (other parts from reference TRBV7-2 and TRBJ2-1): GAGVSQSPSNKVTEKGKDVELRCDPISGHTALYWYRQSLGQGLEFLIYFQGNSAPDKSGLPSDRFSAERTGGSVSTLTIQRTQQEDSAVYLCASSPYGLAGENEQFFGPGTRLTVL.

This clone was counted between two and nine times. The chain employs TRBV18 and TRBJ2-7, with 8 bases lining up with TRBD1. From germline, CDR1 is KGHSH and CDR2 LQKENI. After removal of 3 bases from V and 0 bases from J, the junction contained 7 bases not matched to a gene. The CDR3 extends over 16 amino acids. The CDR3 sequence is CASSPVGTGLSYEQYF. DNA for the CDR3: TGTGCCAGCTCACCTGTGGGGACAGGTCTCTCCTACGAGCAGTACTTC.